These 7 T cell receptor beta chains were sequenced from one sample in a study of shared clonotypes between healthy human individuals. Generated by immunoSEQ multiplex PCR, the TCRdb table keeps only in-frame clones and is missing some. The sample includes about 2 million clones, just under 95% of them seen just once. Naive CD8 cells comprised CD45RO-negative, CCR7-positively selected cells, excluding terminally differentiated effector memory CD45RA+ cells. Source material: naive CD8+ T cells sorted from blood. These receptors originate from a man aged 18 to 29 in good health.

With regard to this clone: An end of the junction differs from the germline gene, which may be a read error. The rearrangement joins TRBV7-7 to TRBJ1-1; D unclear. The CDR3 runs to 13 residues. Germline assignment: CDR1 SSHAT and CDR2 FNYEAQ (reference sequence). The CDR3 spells CASSSDQNTEAFF. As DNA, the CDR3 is TGTGCTAGCAGCTCAGACCAGAACACTGAAGCTTTCTTT.

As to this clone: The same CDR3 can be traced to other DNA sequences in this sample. The CDR3 region is CASSLVGAQETQYF. In DNA form, the CDR3 reads TGTGCCAGCAGTTTAGTGGGAGCCCAAGAGACCCAGTACTTC. The chain has TRBV27 and TRBJ2-5; perhaps TRBD2 as D (5 bases). The CDR3 is 14 residues long. Germline V gene data show CDR1 as MNHEY and CDR2 as SMNVEV (reference sequence). V was trimmed by 2 bases and J by 1 base, leaving 8 bases between them.

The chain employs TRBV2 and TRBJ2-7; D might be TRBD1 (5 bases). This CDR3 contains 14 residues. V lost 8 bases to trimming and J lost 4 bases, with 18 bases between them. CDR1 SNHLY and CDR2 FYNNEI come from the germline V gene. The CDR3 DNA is TGTGCCAGCGGCCGGACAACGAATCAATACGAGCAGTACTTC. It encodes CASGRTTNQYEQYF.

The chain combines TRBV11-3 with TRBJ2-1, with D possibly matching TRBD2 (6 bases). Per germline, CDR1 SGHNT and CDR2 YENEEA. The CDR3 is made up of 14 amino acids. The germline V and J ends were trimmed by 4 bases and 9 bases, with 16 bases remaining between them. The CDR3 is CASSSVAGSGEQFF. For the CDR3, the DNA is TGTGCCAGCAGCTCTGTGGCGGGATCGGGTGAGCAGTTCTTC.

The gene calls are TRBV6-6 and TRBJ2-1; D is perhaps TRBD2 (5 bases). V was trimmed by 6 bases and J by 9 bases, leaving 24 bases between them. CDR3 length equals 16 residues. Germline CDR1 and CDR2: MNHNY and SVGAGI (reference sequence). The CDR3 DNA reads TGTGCCAGCAGAGAGAGTGTGGGATGGACTCGGGGTGAGCAGTTCTTC. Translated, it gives CASRESVGWTRGEQFF.

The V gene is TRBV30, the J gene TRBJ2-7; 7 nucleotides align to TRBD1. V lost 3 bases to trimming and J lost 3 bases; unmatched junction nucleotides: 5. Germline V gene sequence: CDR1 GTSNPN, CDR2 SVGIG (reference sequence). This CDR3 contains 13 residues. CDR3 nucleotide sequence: TGTGCCTGGAGCGCCGGGACAGTCTACGAGCAGTACTTC. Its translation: CAWSAGTVYEQYF.

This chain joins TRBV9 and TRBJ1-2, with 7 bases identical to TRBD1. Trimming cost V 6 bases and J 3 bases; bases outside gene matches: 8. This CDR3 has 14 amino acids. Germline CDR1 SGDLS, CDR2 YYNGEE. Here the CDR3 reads CASTQVTGDYGYTF. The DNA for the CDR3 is TGTGCCAGCACCCAAGTCACAGGGGACTATGGCTACACCTTC.